A selection of T cell receptor beta chains follows, all from one sample in a study of a mutant IDH1 vaccine in newly diagnosed glioma. Their recognized antigens are unknown. The data were produced by immunoSEQ multiplex PCR, yet TCRdb's version contains in-frame clones alone and is incomplete. The sample has over 80,000 clones, around four fifths seen once; the top ten hold 4% to 5.5%. The material was PBMCs, obtained from a glioma patient whose treatment included an IDH1 peptide vaccine. The receptors stem from a man aged 35 to 55 with glioma. Each CDR3 is given with its conserved first and last residue. A clone size is listed for some rows: how often the clone was seen (once, few, many), or a class if it is expanded.

>TRBJ2-7|NA|TRBV23-1
CASSQSGTSGGRRPVYEQYF
>TRBJ1-2|NA|TRBV18
CASSPPGGRGDGYTF
>TRBJ1-4|NA|TRBV7-9
CASSLGTAGEKLFF
>TRBJ1-4|NA|TRBV28
CASSLTGGEEKLFF
>TRBJ1-2|NA|TRBV6-1
CASSEGSFGYTF
>TRBJ2-1|NA|TRBV19
CASRMRGTLPYNEQFF
>TRBJ1-1|few|TRBV5-6
CASSYPGRFSEAFF
>TRBJ1-1|NA|TRBV29-1
CSVVAPVDTEAFF
>TRBJ2-3|NA|TRBV29-1
CSVNQGRDTQYF
>TRBJ2-3|NA|TRBV7-8
CASSLDRTDTQYF
>TRBJ2-6|NA|TRBV2
CASSVDRSGANVLTF
>TRBJ2-2|NA|TRBV4-3
CASSQGRLNTGELFF
>TRBJ2-1|NA|TRBV4-3
CASSPLRFGNEQFF
>TRBJ2-1|NA|TRBV18
CASSPPVGQGLGSSSYNEQFF
>TRBJ1-2|NA|TRBV11-2
CASSLRTAHYGYTF
>TRBJ2-1|NA|TRBV19
CASTRTGSSYNEQFF
>TRBJ2-7|NA|TRBV7-9
CASSLGGSHFEQYF
>TRBJ2-5|NA|TRBV11-3
CASSTGGSAQETQYF
>TRBJ1-5|once|TRBV6-1
CASSGTGRNQPQHF
>TRBJ2-2|NA|TRBV18
CASTDTGELFF
>TRBJ1-4|once|TRBV19
CASSIGAGDEKLFF
>TRBJ2-7|NA|TRBV27
CASSLFLGQVYEQYF
>TRBJ1-1|NA|TRBV7-2
CASSLSWTGALNTEAFF
>TRBJ2-2|NA|TRBV29-1
CSVEGRVNTGELFF
>TRBJ1-5|NA|TRBV19
CASNPGQGVLTRQPQHF
>TRBJ2-3|NA|TRBV5-1
CASSLSQRTDTQYF
>TRBJ1-2|NA|TRBV13
CASSSWDRANYGYTF
>TRBJ2-3|NA|TRBV15
CATSGTGSRADTQYF
>TRBJ2-7|once|TRBV29-1
CSVETGRSYEQYF
>TRBJ2-2|NA|TRBV5-1
CASMQGGITGELFF
>TRBJ2-3|NA|TRBV7-9
CASSLYGREIDTQYF
>TRBJ2-3|NA|TRBV5-6
CASSFFRLAGILSTDTQYF
>TRBJ2-3|NA|TRBV7-9
CASSPSQRSTDTQYF
>TRBJ1-3|few|TRBV5-1
CASSLGQVPGNTIYF
>TRBJ2-1|NA|TRBV10-2
CASSEEGGPNEQFF
>TRBJ2-3|NA|TRBV18
CASSPLDSDTDTQYF
>TRBJ1-2|NA|TRBV15
CATSRDRTERYGYTF
>TRBJ2-3|NA|TRBV27
CASSLWGGVRDTQYF
>TRBJ2-7|NA|TRBV6-6
CASSFPQGPTGDEQYF
>TRBJ1-2|NA|TRBV28
CASRRTPGTGYGYTF
>TRBJ2-7|NA|TRBV4-1
CASSKQESYEQYF
>TRBJ2-1|once|TRBV6-5
CASSAGLAGHNEQFF
>TRBJ1-5|NA|TRBV7-2
CASSLEGQGNQPQHF
>TRBJ1-5|NA|TRBV2
CASRDRRNQPQHF
>TRBJ1-6|NA|TRBV30
CAWRFAGPGGNSPLHF
>TRBJ2-2|NA|TRBV19
CASRHDRNTGELFF
>TRBJ2-5|once|TRBV5-5
CASSLTSGETQYF
>TRBJ2-7|NA|TRBV29-1
CSVGQGEGYEQYF
>TRBJ2-1|NA|TRBV27
CASREGGTGYNEQFF
>TRBJ1-2|once|TRBV9
CASSVALGTTRASYTF
>TRBJ1-2|NA|TRBV7-8
CASSLGRGRRGYTF
>TRBJ2-3|NA|TRBV30
CAWSVRGVRFSTDTQYF
>TRBJ1-1|once|TRBV7-2
CASSLGARGTEAFF
>TRBJ1-5|NA|TRBV21-1
CASSKEEPALNQPQHF